These 23 T cell receptor beta chains share one sample of origin, sequenced in a study of T-cell reconstitution after alpha-beta-depleted transplantation in children. Using unique molecular identifiers, the investigators prepared the TCRbeta library. TCRdb re-analysed the PCR reads in MiXCR, keeping a single row per CDR3 protein. The sample consists of approximately 980,000 distinct CDR3 sequences, about 30% of them appearing once. The sequences come from PBMCs, mostly from graft donor cells, collected 360 days after TCRalphabeta/CD19-depleted stem cell transplant. The receptor source for this set is a boy under two years old who had a stem cell transplant for SCID, so the T cells may come from the graft donor.

This clonotype was seen a few times. V is TRBV7-2 and J is TRBJ2-2; no clear D gene. This CDR3 is built from 14 residues. V was trimmed by 0 bases and J by 5 bases, leaving 7 bases between them. Germline V CDR1 and CDR2: SGHTA, FQGNSA. The DNA for the CDR3 is TGTGCCAGCAGCTTAGCACCCCGAACCGGGGAGCTGTTTTTT. Translating gives CASSLAPRTGELFF.

This clonotype has more than one count but fewer than ten. The chain carries TRBV29-1 and TRBJ2-3; possibly TRBD1 for D (5 bases). The CDR3 consists of 13 residues. CDR1 and CDR2 (germline): SQVTM, ANQGSEA. The V gene lost 3 bases and the J gene lost 4 bases, with 11 bases spanning the gap. The CDR3 coding sequence is TGCAGCGTTGAGTTGCAGGGTCCAGATACGCAGTATTTT. As protein: CSVELQGPDTQYF.

The chain recombines TRBV7-6 with TRBJ1-1; TRBD1 might be the D (6 bases). Per the germline V gene, CDR1 is SGHVS and CDR2 is FNYEAQ. The CDR3 is 14 amino acids. Between the trimmed V and J ends, which lost 4 bases and 5 bases, there was a span of 14 bases. The CDR3 DNA sequence: TGTGCCAGCAGCTCAACGGGCAGGGGAACTGAAGCTTTCTTT. Translating it yields CASSSTGRGTEAFF.

This clonotype was seen more than once but under ten times. This chain joins TRBV30 and TRBJ2-1; 10 bases align to TRBD2. The CDR3 loop spans 13 amino acids. V shed 5 bases, J shed 8 bases, and the junction held 6 bases outside the gene matches. Germline assignment: CDR1 GTSNPN and CDR2 SVGIG (reference sequence). CDR3 DNA sequence: TGTGCCTGGGGAGCGGGGGGGCCCTATGAGCAGTTCTTC. This translates into CAWGAGGPYEQFF.

This clonotype occurred a few times. Mismatch with germline at one junction end may stem from a read error. CDR3 DNA sequence: TGCAGCGTTCAAGAGCAGGTTGTAGGAAACACCATATATTTT. This sequence encodes CSVQEQVVGNTIYF. The chain is built from TRBV29-1 and TRBJ1-3; no definite D call. CDR3 size: 14 residues. The germline V gene encodes CDR1 SQVTM and CDR2 ANQGSEA.

This clonotype was detected a few times. CDR3 region: CASSQRGTAETQYF. The CDR3 nucleotides are TGTGCCAGCAGCCAAAGGGGGACAGCAGAGACCCAGTACTTC. The V gene is TRBV6-1, the J gene TRBJ2-5, with 7 nucleotides matching TRBD1. Losses at the gene ends were 6 bases for V and 4 bases for J; bases not matched to a gene: 8. CDR3 length equals 14 residues. Germline loops: CDR1 MNHNS, CDR2 SASEGT.

The CDR3 DNA reads TGCAGTGCTAGAGATCGGAGAGGGAAAGGGGTCACCGGGGAGCTGTTTTTT. This gives the protein CSARDRRGKGVTGELFF. The chain links TRBV20-1 to TRBJ2-2, with D possibly being TRBD1 or TRBD2 (5 bases each). This CDR3 has 17 amino acids. Germline V gives CDR1 DFQATT, CDR2 SNEGSKA (reference sequence). Trimming removed 0 bases from V and 4 bases from J, with 18 bases in between.

This clonotype was counted only a few times. The chain combines TRBV5-6 with TRBJ2-1; TRBD1 matches at 9 bases. Germline V lookup: CDR1 SGHDT, CDR2 YYEEEE. J was trimmed by 10 bases and V by 2 bases; bases with no gene match: 10. This CDR3 comprises 15 residues. As DNA, the CDR3 is TGTGCCAGCAGCTTAGCCGGGACAGGGAATATCGAGCAGTTCTTC. Its translation: CASSLAGTGNIEQFF.

The chain links TRBV5-1 to TRBJ2-2, with TRBD1 matching over 9 bases. This CDR3 has 19 amino acids. With 0 bases clipped from V and 0 bases from J, the junction kept 9 bases outside the gene matches. The germline V gene has CDR1 SGHRS and CDR2 YFSETQ. The DNA of the CDR3 is TGCGCCAGCAGCTTGGGGTCCGGGACAGGGCCCGCGAACACCGGGGAGCTGTTTTTT. Amino acids: CASSLGSGTGPANTGELFF.

The gene calls are TRBV7-2 and TRBJ2-1, with 8 bases aligning to TRBD2. In germline, CDR1 is SGHTA, CDR2 FQGNSA. This CDR3 region has 14 residues. The junction had 9 bases not matched to a gene; V was cut back by 10 bases and J by 4 bases. The CDR3, as DNA: TGTGCCACCAGGAGTAGCGGGACGTACAATGAGCAGTTCTTC. Its protein is CATRSSGTYNEQFF.

The chain combines TRBV7-9 with TRBJ2-3, with D possibly matching TRBD1 (5 bases). Germline CDR1 is SEHNR and CDR2 is FQNEAQ (reference sequence). The CDR3 consists of 15 residues. With 2 bases removed from V and 0 bases from J, the gap between germline ends came to 9 bases. As DNA, the CDR3 is TGTGCCAGCAGCTTACAGCCAGGGAGCACAGATACGCAGTATTTT. This translates into CASSLQPGSTDTQYF.

The V gene is TRBV12-3 or TRBV12-4, the J gene TRBJ2-7; D may match TRBD1 or TRBD2 (6 bases each). V lost 3 bases, J lost 1 base, and 10 bases lay in between. CDR3 length: 14 amino acids. CDR3 coding DNA: TGTGCCAGCAGTTTCGGGGGCTTGTCCTACGAGCAGTACGTC. Translated, it gives CASSFGGLSYEQYV.

The chain joins TRBV29-1 to TRBJ2-7; 8 bases map to TRBD2. V shed 0 bases and J 9 bases; nucleotides not matched to a gene: 16. This CDR3 is 16 amino acids long. Germline CDR1 is SQVTM and CDR2 is ANQGSEA. The CDR3 loop reads CSVEDKGLGVPRWQYF. DNA of the CDR3: TGCAGCGTTGAAGATAAGGGACTAGGGGTTCCTCGATGGCAGTACTTC.

This clonotype was seen more than once but under ten times. J is TRBJ2-1 and V is TRBV5-1; perhaps TRBD1 as D (6 bases). Trimming removed 5 bases at V and 0 bases at J, with 18 bases between. CDR1 and CDR2 (germline): SGHRS, YFSETQ. This CDR3 has 17 residues. The CDR3 here is CASRYTWTASSYNEQFF. Written as DNA, the CDR3 is TGCGCCAGCAGGTATACTTGGACAGCAAGCTCCTACAATGAGCAGTTCTTC.

The rearrangement links TRBV3-1 to TRBJ2-5, with 11 bases identical to TRBD1. The CDR3 extends over 15 amino acids. V gave up 4 bases and J gave up 5 bases; unmatched junction bases: 6. Germline V gene lookup returns CDR1 LGHDT and CDR2 YNNKEL (reference sequence). The CDR3 reads CASSPGQGAGETQYF. CDR3 DNA sequence: TGTGCCAGCAGCCCCGGACAGGGGGCGGGGGAGACCCAGTACTTC.

This clonotype was counted a few times. V usage is TRBV7-2 and J usage is TRBJ2-2; 11 bases map to TRBD2. From germline, CDR1 is SGHTA and CDR2 FQGNSA. Trimming at V came to 6 bases and at J to 8 bases, leaving 11 bases not matched to a gene. The CDR3 has 16 residues. CDR3 coding DNA: TGTGCCAGCAGACGCCCTAGCGGGGGGCCTTGGGGGGAGCTGTTTTTT. Its protein is CASRRPSGGPWGELFF.

In its sample, this clonotype was seen many times. CDR3 DNA sequence: TGTGCCAGCAGTTACCAGGGGGGCTCCGGGGAGCTGTTTTTT. It codes for CASSYQGGSGELFF. This sequence joins TRBV6-5 and TRBJ2-2, with D perhaps TRBD1 (7 bases). Germline V gene data show CDR1 as MNHEY and CDR2 as SVGAGI. Trimming took off 2 bases at V and 6 bases at J, with 10 bases between the two ends. The length of the CDR3 is 14 residues.

The sample holds a few counts of this clonotype. The genes are TRBV20-1 and TRBJ2-4, with 10 bases identical to TRBD1. Germline V gene lookup returns CDR1 DFQATT and CDR2 SNEGSKA (reference sequence). This CDR3 comprises 15 residues. The J segment lost 10 bases and the V segment lost 2 bases, leaving 11 bases of the junction unmatched. The CDR3 bases are TGCAGTGCTAGAATCGATGGGACAGGGGCAGGGATTCAGTACTTC. Translation gives CSARIDGTGAGIQYF.

There are a few counts of this clonotype. The CDR3 coding sequence is TGTGCCAGTAGCGAGGGACACCGGAATTCACCCCTCCACTTT. The encoded protein is CASSEGHRNSPLHF. J is TRBJ1-6 and V is TRBV19, with a weak D call TRBD1 (6 bases). With 6 bases removed from V and 7 bases from J, the gap between germline ends came to 13 bases. The CDR3 has 14 residues. Germline loops: CDR1 LNHDA, CDR2 SQIVND (reference sequence).

The genes are TRBV7-2 and TRBJ2-3, with 8 bases lining up with TRBD2. The CDR3 totals 16 residues. V shed 5 bases and J 0 bases; nucleotides not matched to a gene: 7. Per the germline V gene, CDR1 is SGHTA and CDR2 is FQGNSA. The CDR3 DNA sequence: TGTGCCAGCAGCCCTCCGGGGGGGGTTAGCACAGATACGCAGTATTTT. Residues: CASSPPGGVSTDTQYF.

The V and J genes are TRBV6-6 and TRBJ2-1; D gene ambiguous. The CDR3 spans 12 residues. Germline CDR1 and CDR2: MNHNY and SVGAGI (reference sequence). V lost 6 bases and J 3 bases, leaving 6 bases between the germline ends. The CDR3 loop is CASRGDYNEQFF. In DNA, the CDR3 is TGTGCCAGCAGGGGTGACTACAATGAGCAGTTCTTC.

This clonotype appeared a few times. V usage is TRBV5-1 and J usage is TRBJ2-3; perhaps TRBD2 as D (5 bases). CDR3 length: 16 amino acids. CDR1 is SGHRS and CDR2 is YFSETQ in the germline V gene. V was trimmed by 4 bases and J by 0 bases, leaving 15 bases between them. CDR3 region: CASSPWESTSTDTQYF. The CDR3 DNA sequence: TGCGCCAGCAGCCCTTGGGAGAGTACTAGCACAGATACGCAGTATTTT. Filled out from reference TRBV5-1 and TRBJ2-3, the complete variable domain reads KAGVTQTPRYLIKTRGQQVTLSCSPISGHRSVSWYQQTPGQGLQFLFEYFSETQRNKGNFPGRFSGRQFSNSRSEMNVSTLELGDSALYLCASSPWESTSTDTQYFGPGTRLTVL.

The chain links TRBV25-1 to TRBJ2-1; no reliable D call. CDR1 and CDR2 (germline): MGHDK, SYGVNS. Trimming removed 3 bases from V and 1 base from J, with 16 bases in between. The CDR3 loop spans 17 amino acids. The CDR3 sequence: CASSDQEKKGSYNEQFF. The DNA for the CDR3 is TGTGCCAGCAGTGATCAAGAGAAAAAGGGATCCTACAATGAGCAGTTCTTC.